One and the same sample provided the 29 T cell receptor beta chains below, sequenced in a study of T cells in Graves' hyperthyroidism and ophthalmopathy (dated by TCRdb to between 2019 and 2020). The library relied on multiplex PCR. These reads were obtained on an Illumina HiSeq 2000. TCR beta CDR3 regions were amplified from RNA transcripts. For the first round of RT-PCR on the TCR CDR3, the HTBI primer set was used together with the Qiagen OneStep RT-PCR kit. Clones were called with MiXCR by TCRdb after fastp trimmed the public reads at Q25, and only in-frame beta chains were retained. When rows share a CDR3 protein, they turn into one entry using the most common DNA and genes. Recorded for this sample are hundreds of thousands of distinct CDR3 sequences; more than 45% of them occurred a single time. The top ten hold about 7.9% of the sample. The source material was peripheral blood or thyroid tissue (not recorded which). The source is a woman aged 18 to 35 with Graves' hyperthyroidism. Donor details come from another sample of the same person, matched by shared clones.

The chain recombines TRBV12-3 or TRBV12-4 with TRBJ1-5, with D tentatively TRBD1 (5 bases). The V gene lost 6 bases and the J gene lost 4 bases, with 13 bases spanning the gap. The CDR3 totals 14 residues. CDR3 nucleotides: TGTGCCAGCAGCCCGGGGCGTCATAATCAGCCCCAGCATTTT. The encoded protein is CASSPGRHNQPQHF.

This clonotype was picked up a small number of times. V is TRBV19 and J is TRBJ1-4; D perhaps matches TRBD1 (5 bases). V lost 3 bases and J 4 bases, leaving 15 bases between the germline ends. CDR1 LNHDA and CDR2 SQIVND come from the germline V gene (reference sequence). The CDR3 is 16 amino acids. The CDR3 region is CASSMGPDILNEKLFF. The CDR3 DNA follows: TGTGCCAGTAGTATGGGGCCCGACATCCTTAATGAAAAACTGTTTTTT.

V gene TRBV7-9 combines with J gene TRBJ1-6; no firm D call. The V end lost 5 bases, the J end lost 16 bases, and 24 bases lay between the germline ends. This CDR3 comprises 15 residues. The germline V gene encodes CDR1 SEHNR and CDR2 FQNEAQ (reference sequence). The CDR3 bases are TGTGCCAGCAGCCAAGATTGGTCGCTGTCCCGTGGTCTCCACTTT. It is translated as CASSQDWSLSRGLHF.

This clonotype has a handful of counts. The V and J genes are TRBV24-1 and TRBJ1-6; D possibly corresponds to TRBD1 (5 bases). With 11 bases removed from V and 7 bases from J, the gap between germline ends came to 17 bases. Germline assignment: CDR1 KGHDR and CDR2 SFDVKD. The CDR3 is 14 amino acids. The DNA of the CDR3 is TGTGCCAGTCGACTCCAGGGCGGGAATTCACCCCTCCACTTT. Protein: CASRLQGGNSPLHF.

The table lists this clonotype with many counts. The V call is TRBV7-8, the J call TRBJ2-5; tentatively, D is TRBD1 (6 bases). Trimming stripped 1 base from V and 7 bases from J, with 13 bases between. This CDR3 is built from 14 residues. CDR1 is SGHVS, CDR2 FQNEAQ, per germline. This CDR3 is CASSLEAGAGTQYF. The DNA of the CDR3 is TGTGCCAGCAGCTTAGAGGCAGGGGCGGGGACCCAGTACTTC.

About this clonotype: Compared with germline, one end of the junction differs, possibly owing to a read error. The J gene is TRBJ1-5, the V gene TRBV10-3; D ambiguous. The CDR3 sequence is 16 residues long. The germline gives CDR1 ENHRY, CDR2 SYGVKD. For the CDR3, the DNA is TGTGCCAGCAGTTTATTAGGAAGGGATTCCAATCAGCCCCAGCATTTT. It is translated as CASSLLGRDSNQPQHF.

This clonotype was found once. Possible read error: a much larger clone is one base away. The chain's CDR3 is CATSHGPNTEAFF. CDR3 DNA: TGTGCCACCTCTCACGGGCCGAACACTGAAGCTTTCTTT. The chain is built from TRBV15 and TRBJ1-1, with no clear D. CDR3 length: 13 amino acids. CDR1 is LNHNV and CDR2 is YYDKDF in the germline V gene (reference sequence). V was trimmed by 8 bases and J by 1 base, leaving 11 bases between them.

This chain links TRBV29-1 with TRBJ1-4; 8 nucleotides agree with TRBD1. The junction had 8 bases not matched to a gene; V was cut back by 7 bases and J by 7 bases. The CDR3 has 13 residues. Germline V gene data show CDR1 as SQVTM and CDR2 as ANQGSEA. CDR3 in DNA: TGCAGCGCCGCTGGACAGGGAGGTGAAAAACTGTTTTTT. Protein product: CSAAGQGGEKLFF. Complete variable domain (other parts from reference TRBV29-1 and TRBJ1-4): SAVISQKPSRDICQRGTSLTIQCQVDSQVTMMFWYRQQPGQSLTLIATANQGSEATYESGFVIDKFPISRPNLTFSTLTVSNMSPEDSSIYLCSAAGQGGEKLFFGSGTQLSVL.

The DNA for the CDR3 is TGCAGCGAGAGGGCAGGGGGGGAGCTGTTTTTT. This translates into CSERAGGELFF. The gene calls are TRBV29-1 and TRBJ2-2; D tentatively reads TRBD1 or TRBD2 (5 bases each). The V end lost 7 bases, the J end lost 8 bases, and 11 bases lay between the germline ends. The CDR3 length is 11 residues. In germline, CDR1 is SQVTM, CDR2 ANQGSEA.

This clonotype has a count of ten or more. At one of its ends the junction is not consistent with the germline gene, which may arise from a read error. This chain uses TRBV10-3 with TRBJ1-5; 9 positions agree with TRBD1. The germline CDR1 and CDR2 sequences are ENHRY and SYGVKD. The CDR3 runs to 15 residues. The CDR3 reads CASSEEGQGHQPQHF. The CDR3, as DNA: TGTGCCAGCAGTGAAGAGGGACAGGGCCATCAGCCCCAGCATTTT.

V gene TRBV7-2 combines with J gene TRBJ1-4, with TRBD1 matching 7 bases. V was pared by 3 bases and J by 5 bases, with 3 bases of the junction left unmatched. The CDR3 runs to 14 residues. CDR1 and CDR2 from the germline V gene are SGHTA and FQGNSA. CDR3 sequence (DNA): TGTGCCAGCAGCTTCCGGACAGGAAATGAAAAACTGTTTTTT. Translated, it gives CASSFRTGNEKLFF. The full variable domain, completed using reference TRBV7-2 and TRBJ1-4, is GAGVSQSPSNKVTEKGKDVELRCDPISGHTALYWYRQSLGQGLEFLIYFQGNSAPDKSGLPSDRFSAERTGGSVSTLTIQRTQQEDSAVYLCASSFRTGNEKLFFGSGTQLSVL.

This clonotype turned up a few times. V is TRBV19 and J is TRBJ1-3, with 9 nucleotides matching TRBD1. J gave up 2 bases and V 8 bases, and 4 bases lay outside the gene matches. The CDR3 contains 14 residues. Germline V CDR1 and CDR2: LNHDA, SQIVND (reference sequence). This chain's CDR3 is CASANRGPGNTIYF. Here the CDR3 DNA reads TGTGCCAGTGCAAACAGGGGGCCTGGAAACACCATATATTTT.

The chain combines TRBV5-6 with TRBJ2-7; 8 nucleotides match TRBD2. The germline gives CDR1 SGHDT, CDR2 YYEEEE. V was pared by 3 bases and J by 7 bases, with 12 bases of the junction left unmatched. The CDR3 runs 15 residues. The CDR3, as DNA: TGTGCCAGCAGCTATAGGGCAGCGGGAGATGAGGAGCAGTACTTC. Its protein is CASSYRAAGDEEQYF. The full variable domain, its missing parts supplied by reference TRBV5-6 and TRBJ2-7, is DAGVTQSPTHLIKTRGQQVTLRCSPKSGHDTVSWYQQALGQGPQFIFQYYEEEERQRGNFPDRFSGHQFPNYSSELNVNALLLGDSALYLCASSYRAAGDEEQYFGPGTRLTVT.

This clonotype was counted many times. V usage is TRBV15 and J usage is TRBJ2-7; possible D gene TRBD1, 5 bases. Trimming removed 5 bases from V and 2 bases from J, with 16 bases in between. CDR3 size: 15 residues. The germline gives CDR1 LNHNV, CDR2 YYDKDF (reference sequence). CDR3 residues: CATSPRGTDPYEQYF. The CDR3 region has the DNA TGTGCCACCAGCCCTAGGGGAACCGATCCCTACGAGCAGTACTTC. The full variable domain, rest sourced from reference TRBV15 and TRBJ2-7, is DAMVIQNPRYQVTQFGKPVTLSCSQTLNHNVMYWYQQKSSQAPKLLFHYYDKDFNNEADTPDNFQSRRPNTSFCFLDIRSPGLGDTAMYLCATSPRGTDPYEQYFGPGTRLTVT.

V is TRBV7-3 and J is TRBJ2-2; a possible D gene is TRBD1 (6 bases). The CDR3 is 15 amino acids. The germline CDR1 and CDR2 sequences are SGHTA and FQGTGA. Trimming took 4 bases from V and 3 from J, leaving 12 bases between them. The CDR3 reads CASSYIPGDTGELFF. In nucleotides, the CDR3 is TGTGCCAGCAGCTACATCCCAGGGGACACCGGGGAGCTGTTTTTT.

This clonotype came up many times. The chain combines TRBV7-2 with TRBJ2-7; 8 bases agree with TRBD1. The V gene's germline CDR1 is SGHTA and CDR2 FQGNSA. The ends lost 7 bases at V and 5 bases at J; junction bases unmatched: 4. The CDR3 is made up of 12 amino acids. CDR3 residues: CASTTGGHEQYF. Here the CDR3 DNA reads TGTGCCAGCACCACAGGGGGTCACGAGCAGTACTTC. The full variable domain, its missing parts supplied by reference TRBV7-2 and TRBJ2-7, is GAGVSQSPSNKVTEKGKDVELRCDPISGHTALYWYRQSLGQGLEFLIYFQGNSAPDKSGLPSDRFSAERTGGSVSTLTIQRTQQEDSAVYLCASTTGGHEQYFGPGTRLTVT.

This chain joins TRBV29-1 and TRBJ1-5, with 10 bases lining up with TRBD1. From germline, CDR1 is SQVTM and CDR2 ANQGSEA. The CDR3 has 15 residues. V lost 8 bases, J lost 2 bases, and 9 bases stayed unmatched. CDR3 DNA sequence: TGCAGCCACTCAACCGGGACAGGGGGCAATCAGCCCCAGCATTTT. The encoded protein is CSHSTGTGGNQPQHF.

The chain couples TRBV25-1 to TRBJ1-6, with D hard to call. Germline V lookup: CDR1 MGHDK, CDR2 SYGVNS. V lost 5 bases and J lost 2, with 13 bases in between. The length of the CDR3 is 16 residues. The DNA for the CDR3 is TGTGCCAGCAGTACCGGACCCTATCCCTATAATTCACCCCTCCACTTT. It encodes CASSTGPYPYNSPLHF.

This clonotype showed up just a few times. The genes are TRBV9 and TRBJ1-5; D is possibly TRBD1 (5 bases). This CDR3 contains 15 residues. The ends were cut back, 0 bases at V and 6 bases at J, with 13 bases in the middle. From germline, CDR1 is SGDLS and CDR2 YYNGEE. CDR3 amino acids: CASSVDGGSPQPQHF. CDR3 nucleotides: TGTGCCAGCAGCGTAGATGGGGGGAGCCCTCAGCCCCAGCATTTT.

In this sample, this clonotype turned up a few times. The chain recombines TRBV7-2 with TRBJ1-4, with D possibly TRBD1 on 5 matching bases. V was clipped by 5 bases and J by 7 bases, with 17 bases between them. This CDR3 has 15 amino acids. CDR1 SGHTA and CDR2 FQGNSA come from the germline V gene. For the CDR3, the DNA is TGTGCCAGCAGCCAAGGGTTAGGGGAGGGTGAAAAACTGTTTTTT. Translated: CASSQGLGEGEKLFF.

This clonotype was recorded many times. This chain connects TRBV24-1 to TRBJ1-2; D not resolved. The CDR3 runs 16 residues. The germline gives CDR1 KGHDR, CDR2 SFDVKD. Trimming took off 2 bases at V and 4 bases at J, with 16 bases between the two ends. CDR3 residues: CATSDSTLSIPYGYTF. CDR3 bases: TGTGCCACCAGTGATTCAACGCTGTCCATTCCCTATGGCTACACCTTC.

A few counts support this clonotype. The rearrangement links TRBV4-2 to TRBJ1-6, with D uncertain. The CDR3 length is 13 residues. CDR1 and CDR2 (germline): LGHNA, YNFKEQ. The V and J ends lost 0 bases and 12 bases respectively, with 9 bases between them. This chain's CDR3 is CASSQDMTLPLHF. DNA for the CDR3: TGTGCCAGCAGCCAAGATATGACGCTACCCCTCCACTTT.

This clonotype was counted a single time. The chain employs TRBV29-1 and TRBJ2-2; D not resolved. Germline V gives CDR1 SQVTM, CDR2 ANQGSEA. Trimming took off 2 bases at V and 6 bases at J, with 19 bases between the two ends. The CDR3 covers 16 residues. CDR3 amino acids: CSVEMVDRSFAGELFF. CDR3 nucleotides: TGCAGCGTTGAAATGGTAGACCGTTCTTTCGCCGGGGAGCTGTTTTTT.

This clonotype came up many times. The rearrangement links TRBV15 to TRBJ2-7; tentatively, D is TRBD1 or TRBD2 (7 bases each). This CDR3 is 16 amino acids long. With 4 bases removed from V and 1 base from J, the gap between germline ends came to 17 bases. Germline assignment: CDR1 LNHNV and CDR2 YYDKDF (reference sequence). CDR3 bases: TGTGCCACCAGCACCAGGGGGGGGACAGTTTCCTACGAGCAGTACTTC. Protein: CATSTRGGTVSYEQYF.

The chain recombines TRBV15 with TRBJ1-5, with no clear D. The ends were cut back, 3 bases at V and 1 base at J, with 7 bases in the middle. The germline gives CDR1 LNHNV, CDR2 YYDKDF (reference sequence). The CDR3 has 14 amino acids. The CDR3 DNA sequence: TGTGCCACCAGCAGTTTAAGCAGCAATCAGCCCCAGCATTTT. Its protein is CATSSLSSNQPQHF.

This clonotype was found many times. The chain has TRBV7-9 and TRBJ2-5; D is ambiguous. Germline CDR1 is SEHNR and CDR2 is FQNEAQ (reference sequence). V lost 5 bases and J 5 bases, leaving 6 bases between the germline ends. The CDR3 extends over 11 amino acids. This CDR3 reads CASSPRETQYF. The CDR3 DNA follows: TGTGCCAGCAGCCCTCGGGAGACCCAGTACTTC.

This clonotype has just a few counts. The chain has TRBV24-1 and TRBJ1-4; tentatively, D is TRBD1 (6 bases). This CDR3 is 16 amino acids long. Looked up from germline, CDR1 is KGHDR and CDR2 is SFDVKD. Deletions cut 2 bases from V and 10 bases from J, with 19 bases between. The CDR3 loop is CATSDSTQDRGGKLFF. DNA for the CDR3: TGTGCCACCAGTGATTCAACTCAGGACCGAGGGGGAAAACTGTTTTTT.

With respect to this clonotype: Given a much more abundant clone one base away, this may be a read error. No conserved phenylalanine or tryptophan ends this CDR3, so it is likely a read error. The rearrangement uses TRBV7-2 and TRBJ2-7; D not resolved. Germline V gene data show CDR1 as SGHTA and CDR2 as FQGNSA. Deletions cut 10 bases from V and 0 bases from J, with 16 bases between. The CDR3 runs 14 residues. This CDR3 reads CATLRMRSSYEQYS. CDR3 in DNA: TGTGCCACCCTGAGGATGCGGAGCTCCTACGAGCAGTACTCC.

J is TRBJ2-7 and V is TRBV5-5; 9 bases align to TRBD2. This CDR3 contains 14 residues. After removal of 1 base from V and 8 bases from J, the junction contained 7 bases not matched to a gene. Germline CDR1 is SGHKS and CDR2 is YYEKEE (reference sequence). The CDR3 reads CASSLTAGGPQQYF. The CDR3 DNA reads TGTGCCAGCAGCTTGACCGCGGGAGGGCCGCAGCAGTACTTC. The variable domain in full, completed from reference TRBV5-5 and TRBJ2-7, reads DAGVTQSPTHLIKTRGQQVTLRCSPISGHKSVSWYQQVLGQGPQFIFQYYEKEERGRGNFPDRFSARQFPNYSSELNVNALLLGDSALYLCASSLTAGGPQQYFGPGTRLTVT.